This passage covers 30 T cell receptor beta chains from one sample sequenced in a study of PD-1 blockade in classical Hodgkin lymphoma. TCRdb's table, derived via immunoSEQ multiplex PCR, lists solely in-frame clones and lacks some. The sample yields about 90,000 clones, around 90% seen once. Each patient relapsed following autologous stem cell transplantation, and prior brentuximab vedotin exposure differed. Source: peripheral blood mononuclear cells (PBMCs), taken before the second cycle of nivolumab. The origin of the receptors is a human donor with classical Hodgkin lymphoma.

This clone was observed once. This chain joins TRBV4-1 and TRBJ2-3, with D hard to call. The CDR3 loop spans 18 amino acids. The germline gives CDR1 MGHRA, CDR2 YSYEKL. The V end was cut by 0 bases, the J end by 3 bases, with 19 bases between. CDR3 DNA sequence: TGCGCCAGCAGCCAAGAGGCAAGGAACAGATGGGGTACAGATACGCAGTATTTT. Its protein product is CASSQEARNRWGTDTQYF.

The rearrangement uses TRBV18 and TRBJ2-1, with TRBD2 as a possible D gene (6 bases). From germline, CDR1 is KGHSH and CDR2 LQKENI. Trimming cost V 6 bases and J 0 bases, with 21 bases left between them. The CDR3 extends over 18 amino acids. CDR3 sequence reads: CASSPRGGGTSSYNEQFF. The CDR3 region has the DNA TGTGCCAGCTCCCCCCGGGGAGGTGGTACTAGCTCCTACAATGAGCAGTTCTTC.

The V gene is TRBV11-2, the J gene TRBJ1-5; a possible D gene is TRBD1 (5 bases). Trimming pared 5 bases from V and 3 bases from J, leaving 20 bases between. This CDR3 has 17 residues. From germline, CDR1 is SGHAT and CDR2 FQNNGV. The CDR3 here is CASSPTGGEAPNQPQHF. In DNA, the CDR3 is TGTGCCAGCAGCCCTACAGGAGGCGAGGCCCCCAATCAGCCCCAGCATTTT.

This chain links TRBV5-4 with TRBJ1-2, with D perhaps TRBD1 (5 bases). Trimming stripped 0 bases from V and 6 bases from J, with 15 bases between. Germline V gene data show CDR1 as SGHNT and CDR2 as YYREEE (reference sequence). There are 15 residues in the CDR3. The chain's CDR3 is CASSLAGVRIDGYTF. The DNA for the CDR3 is TGTGCCAGCAGCTTGGCGGGGGTCAGGATAGATGGCTACACCTTC.

The chain couples TRBV11-2 to TRBJ2-7; 8 bases align to TRBD2. The trim removed 0 bases at V and 0 bases at J, leaving 7 bases unmatched. CDR1 and CDR2 from the germline V gene are SGHAT and FQNNGV. This CDR3 is built from 17 residues. The CDR3 DNA reads as TGTGCCAGCAGCTTAGAGGCCCGCGGGAGGAGCTCCTACGAGCAGTACTTC. Translation: CASSLEARGRSSYEQYF.

The chain recombines TRBV14 with TRBJ1-2, with TRBD1 as a possible D gene (5 bases). Germline V gene data show CDR1 as SGHDN and CDR2 as FVKESK. Trimming took off 5 bases at V and 3 bases at J, with 10 bases between the two ends. This CDR3 is built from 13 residues. In DNA form, the CDR3 reads TGTGCCAGCAGCTCACAGGTGGACTATGGCTACACCTTC. It encodes CASSSQVDYGYTF.

This sequence joins TRBV29-1 and TRBJ2-7; 8 bases are shared with TRBD1. CDR3 length: 15 amino acids. CDR1 is SQVTM and CDR2 is ANQGSEA in the germline V gene. The junction had 9 bases not matched to a gene; V was cut back by 4 bases and J by 1 base. In DNA, the CDR3 is TGCAGCGTTGCCGGGACAGGAGCACCATCCTACGAGCAGTACTTC. Translating gives CSVAGTGAPSYEQYF.

The chain is built from TRBV28 and TRBJ2-3; 13 bases are a match to TRBD2. With V trimmed by 2 bases and J by 4 bases, 6 bases remained unmatched. The CDR3 consists of 17 residues. The germline V gene has CDR1 MDHEN and CDR2 SYDVKM. This CDR3 reads CASSLGLAGVSSDTQYF. The CDR3 nucleotides are TGTGCCAGCAGTTTAGGACTAGCGGGAGTGTCATCAGATACGCAGTATTTT.

The V gene is TRBV30, the J gene TRBJ1-6; D call uncertain. Looked up from germline, CDR1 is GTSNPN and CDR2 is SVGIG (reference sequence). V lost 2 bases and J 11 bases, leaving 10 bases between the germline ends. CDR3 length: 12 residues. The CDR3 sequence: CAWSFPAPPLHF. In DNA form, the CDR3 reads TGTGCCTGGAGTTTCCCCGCCCCACCCCTCCACTTT.

The J gene is TRBJ2-3, the V gene TRBV18; TRBD1 matches 7 bases. The CDR3 has 12 amino acids. CDR1 is KGHSH and CDR2 is LQKENI in the germline V gene. J was trimmed by 11 bases and V by 5 bases; bases with no gene match: 7. The CDR3 sequence is CASSAVRDRQYF. The CDR3 region has the DNA TGTGCCAGCTCAGCCGTCCGGGACAGGCAGTATTTT.

The chain couples TRBV28 to TRBJ2-2; 9 bases agree with TRBD1. The CDR3 totals 16 residues. V shed 6 bases and J 0 bases; nucleotides not matched to a gene: 5. The germline V gene has CDR1 MDHEN and CDR2 SYDVKM. The CDR3, as DNA: TGTGCCAGCAGACTCCGACAGGGGGCGAACACCGGGGAGCTGTTTTTT. Protein: CASRLRQGANTGELFF. Based on the CDR3 plus reference TRBV28 and TRBJ2-2, the full variable domain is DVKVTQSSRYLVKRTGEKVFLECVQDMDHENMFWYRQDPGLGLRLIYFSYDVKMKEKGDIPEGYSVSREKKERFSLILESASTNQTSMYLCASRLRQGANTGELFFGEGSRLTVL.

The rearrangement uses TRBV7-9 and TRBJ2-2; D perhaps matches TRBD2 (5 bases). The CDR3 is made up of 12 amino acids. Germline lookup yields CDR1 SEHNR and CDR2 FQNEAQ (reference sequence). With 5 bases removed from V and 8 bases from J, the gap between germline ends came to 9 bases. The CDR3 bases are TGTGCCAGCAGCGAAATAGCGGGGGAGCTGTTTTTT. Amino acids: CASSEIAGELFF.

The rearrangement links TRBV19 to TRBJ1-2; D is uncertain. CDR1 is LNHDA and CDR2 is SQIVND in the germline V gene (reference sequence). CDR3 length equals 16 residues. The germline V and J ends were trimmed by 7 bases and 0 bases, with 18 bases remaining between them. The CDR3, as DNA: TGTGCCAGTAAAGGTAGAGCGTTGATTACTAACTATGGCTACACCTTC. This codes for CASKGRALITNYGYTF.

The chain has TRBV19 and TRBJ2-3; 11 bases fit TRBD2. Trimming took 4 bases from V and 5 from J; bases not matched to a gene: 8. The CDR3 has 16 residues. Germline lookup yields CDR1 LNHDA and CDR2 SQIVND (reference sequence). The CDR3 loop is CASSKGLADPRDTQYF. DNA for the CDR3: TGTGCCAGTAGTAAGGGACTAGCGGACCCCCGAGATACGCAGTATTTT.

The chain recombines TRBV28 with TRBJ1-3; D not certain. Germline V gives CDR1 MDHEN, CDR2 SYDVKM. V was cut by 6 bases and J by 8 bases, with 11 bases left in between. The CDR3 runs 12 residues. CDR3 region: CASSELRDTIYF. The CDR3 nucleotides read TGTGCCAGCAGCGAACTCCGGGACACCATATATTTT.

V is TRBV18 and J is TRBJ2-3; 12 bases align to TRBD1. From germline, CDR1 is KGHSH and CDR2 LQKENI. This CDR3 is 14 amino acids long. The V segment lost 6 bases and the J segment 5 bases; nucleotides outside the gene matches: 3. The CDR3 protein is CASSGTGGRDTQYF. CDR3 nucleotide sequence: TGTGCCAGCTCCGGGACAGGGGGCAGAGATACGCAGTATTTT.

The chain recombines TRBV4-2 with TRBJ2-5; D gene uncertain. V lost 7 bases to trimming and J lost 5 bases, with 20 bases between them. This CDR3 has 15 residues. Per the germline V gene, CDR1 is LGHNA and CDR2 is YNFKEQ. The CDR3 DNA sequence: TGTGCCAGCACCAAATCCTTTGGCATAGGGGAGACCCAGTACTTC. Its protein is CASTKSFGIGETQYF.

This sequence joins TRBV28 and TRBJ2-5; the D gene is possibly TRBD1 (6 bases). The V end lost 6 bases, the J end lost 5 bases, and 31 bases lay between the germline ends. CDR3 length: 19 amino acids. Germline loops: CDR1 MDHEN, CDR2 SYDVKM. The CDR3 loop reads CASSRKPLLSVPRGETQYF. In DNA form, the CDR3 reads TGTGCCAGCAGCCGGAAGCCCCTTCTTAGCGTACCGAGGGGGGAGACCCAGTACTTC.

The chain joins TRBV4-2 to TRBJ2-3; D is possibly TRBD2 (6 bases). V lost 0 bases, J lost 5 bases, and 15 bases lay in between. Germline V lookup: CDR1 LGHNA, CDR2 YNFKEQ. CDR3 length equals 16 residues. The CDR3 loop reads CASSQDYSGILDTQYF. The CDR3 DNA reads as TGTGCCAGCAGCCAAGACTATAGCGGAATCCTAGATACGCAGTATTTT.

The rearrangement uses TRBV6-6 and TRBJ1-6; D not resolved. Trimming removed 5 bases from V and 9 bases from J, with 17 bases in between. The CDR3 sequence is 15 residues long. Germline lookup yields CDR1 MNHNY and CDR2 SVGAGI (reference sequence). Written as DNA, the CDR3 is TGTGCCAGCAGTACTGAGGGAGGAACCGGTTCACCCCTCCACTTT. Residues: CASSTEGGTGSPLHF.

The chain carries TRBV6-1 and TRBJ2-3; D is possibly TRBD1 (5 bases). In germline, CDR1 is MNHNS, CDR2 SASEGT. Trimming removed 8 bases at V and 2 bases at J, with 11 bases between. This CDR3 region has 13 residues. CDR3 DNA sequence: TGTGCCAGCGGCAGGGTGGTCACAGATACGCAGTATTTT. Translation: CASGRVVTDTQYF.

The chain links TRBV5-8 to TRBJ2-1; the D gene is possibly TRBD1 (5 bases). Germline V gives CDR1 SGHTS, CDR2 YDEGEE. V gave up 4 bases and J gave up 0 bases, with 14 bases separating them. The CDR3 consists of 16 residues. As DNA, the CDR3 is TGTGCCAGCAGCCCCGGCGACAGTAGCTCCTACAATGAGCAGTTCTTC. Residues: CASSPGDSSSYNEQFF.

The gene calls are TRBV5-1 and TRBJ2-1; 9 nucleotides agree with TRBD1. The CDR3 is 16 residues long. V gave up 0 bases and J gave up 7 bases; unmatched junction bases: 8. Germline V lookup: CDR1 SGHRS, CDR2 YFSETQ. CDR3 amino acids: CASSLVGTGPFNEQFF. The DNA of the CDR3 is TGCGCCAGCAGCTTGGTAGGGACAGGGCCCTTTAATGAGCAGTTCTTC.

The chain combines TRBV30 with TRBJ2-1; D is unclear. This CDR3 has 11 residues. Trimming took off 1 base at V and 15 bases at J, with 13 bases between the two ends. The germline V gene encodes CDR1 GTSNPN and CDR2 SVGIG (reference sequence). In DNA form, the CDR3 reads TGTGCCTGGAGTGACCACCACCGGGCGTTCTTC. This gives the protein CAWSDHHRAFF. Complete variable domain (other parts from reference TRBV30 and TRBJ2-1): SQTIHQWPATLVQPVGSPLSLECTVEGTSNPNLYWYRQAAGRGLQLLFYSVGIGQISSEVPQNLSASRPQDRQFILSSKKLLLSDSGFYLCAWSDHHRAFFGPGTRLTVL.

The CDR3 sequence: CASSVGQGRTDTQYF. CDR3 nucleotide sequence: TGTGCCAGCAGCGTAGGTCAGGGTCGGACAGATACGCAGTATTTT. The chain recombines TRBV9 with TRBJ2-3, with D tentatively TRBD1 (5 bases). V dropped 0 bases and J dropped 3 bases, with 11 bases sitting between them. The CDR3 consists of 15 residues. Germline V lookup: CDR1 SGDLS, CDR2 YYNGEE.

The table lists this clone with a count of one. The chain employs TRBV28 and TRBJ2-1; TRBD2 matches at 11 bases. Losses at the gene ends were 8 bases for V and 1 base for J; bases not matched to a gene: 1. The CDR3 consists of 14 residues. Germline V gene lookup returns CDR1 MDHEN and CDR2 SYDVKM. The CDR3 region has the DNA TGTGCCAGCTTAGCGGGAGGGTCCTACAATGAGCAGTTCTTC. Residues: CASLAGGSYNEQFF.

This sequence joins TRBV5-5 and TRBJ2-7, with D unclear. The CDR3 is made up of 12 amino acids. With 1 base removed from V and 5 bases from J, the gap between germline ends came to 7 bases. Per the germline V gene, CDR1 is SGHKS and CDR2 is YYEKEE (reference sequence). The CDR3 DNA follows: TGTGCCAGCAGCTTGTTTGACAACGAGCAGTACTTC. Its translation: CASSLFDNEQYF. The whole variable domain, remainder taken from reference TRBV5-5 and TRBJ2-7, is DAGVTQSPTHLIKTRGQQVTLRCSPISGHKSVSWYQQVLGQGPQFIFQYYEKEERGRGNFPDRFSARQFPNYSSELNVNALLLGDSALYLCASSLFDNEQYFGPGTRLTVT.

V and J are TRBV19 and TRBJ2-1; TRBD2 is a possible D gene (6 bases). Trimming took off 3 bases at V and 9 bases at J, with 15 bases between the two ends. The CDR3 is made up of 14 amino acids. Looked up from germline, CDR1 is LNHDA and CDR2 is SQIVND (reference sequence). The CDR3 protein is CASSIFYGGGEQFF. The CDR3 nucleotides are TGTGCCAGTAGTATCTTCTACGGGGGAGGTGAGCAGTTCTTC.

V gene TRBV30 combines with J gene TRBJ2-6; weak D call: TRBD2 (6 bases). The germline V gene encodes CDR1 GTSNPN and CDR2 SVGIG (reference sequence). The CDR3 contains 16 residues. Trimming shortened V by 3 bases and J by 2 bases, and 14 bases separated the two germline ends. The CDR3 DNA reads as TGTGCCTGGAGGGAAAGGAGGGCTCCTGGGGCCAACGTCCTGACTTTC. Its protein product is CAWRERRAPGANVLTF.

The gene calls are TRBV27 and TRBJ1-5; 7 nucleotides align to TRBD1. CDR3 length equals 14 residues. Germline lookup yields CDR1 MNHEY and CDR2 SMNVEV (reference sequence). V was clipped by 4 bases and J by 6 bases; unmatched bases: 6. DNA of the CDR3: TGTGCCAGCAGTTACGACAGGGTCGGTCAGCCCCAGCATTTT. Amino acids: CASSYDRVGQPQHF.